A selection of T cell receptor beta chains follows, all from one sample in a study of cytomegalovirus exposure and HLA in healthy donors. Only in-frame clones appear in the TCRdb table, and some are missing; sequencing was by immunoSEQ multiplex PCR. The sample lists 160,000 or so clones, about 80% seen once, with around 1.9% in the top ten. The specimen sequenced was PBMCs. Receptors originate from a man aged 35 to 55 in good health and CMV-seronegative. The conserved cysteine and the conserved F or W are not part of the CDR3 here.

v_call: TRBV7-9; cdr3_aa: ASRRSGANVLT
v_call: TRBV14; cdr3_aa: ASSQLPNTEAF
v_call: TRBV5-1; cdr3_aa: ASSLDNPDTDTQY
v_call: TRBV9; cdr3_aa: ASSVGRTSLTDTQY
v_call: TRBV12-5; cdr3_aa: ASGPGGISGNTIY
v_call: TRBV19; cdr3_aa: ASIPWTSGNYSYEQY
v_call: TRBV14; cdr3_aa: ASSHGTSGLYNEQF
v_call: TRBV28; cdr3_aa: ASRIAGKQETQY
v_call: TRBV27; cdr3_aa: ASSLSARKQF
v_call: TRBV5-6; cdr3_aa: ASSLLADNEQF
v_call: TRBV7-2; cdr3_aa: ASSTRRGGYEQY
v_call: TRBV5-1; cdr3_aa: ASRSRVPPYEQY
v_call: TRBV6-1; cdr3_aa: ASSQRSNQLQH
v_call: TRBV7-9; cdr3_aa: ASSLSLGELF
v_call: TRBV4-1; cdr3_aa: ASSQDRGRETQY
v_call: TRBV4-1; cdr3_aa: ASSPTWAGGEQY
v_call: TRBV9; cdr3_aa: ASSALIGGGPTDTQY
v_call: TRBV30; cdr3_aa: AWSVDSSGANGLT
v_call: TRBV30; cdr3_aa: AWNELAPSSEQY
v_call: TRBV28; cdr3_aa: ASTGHEKLF
v_call: TRBV19; cdr3_aa: ASSNAGLGQTLAKNSQY
v_call: TRBV6-6; cdr3_aa: ASSPGRQGGAQF
v_call: TRBV19; cdr3_aa: ASSMGGTANYGYT
v_call: TRBV14; cdr3_aa: ASSQALAVLETQY
v_call: TRBV28; cdr3_aa: ASSSSAGTEAF
v_call: TRBV5-1; cdr3_aa: ASRTRDTSYEQY
v_call: TRBV2; cdr3_aa: ASSEVGTVGEKLF
v_call: TRBV19; cdr3_aa: ASSIYAGAPGRQF
v_call: TRBV11-3; cdr3_aa: ASSSGRASDTQY
v_call: TRBV5-4; cdr3_aa: ASRRGTGNTGELF
v_call: TRBV2; cdr3_aa: ASSDLAMLTDTQY
v_call: TRBV28; cdr3_aa: ASSSPAGSSTDTQY
v_call: TRBV5-4; cdr3_aa: ASTPTGGLGETQY
v_call: TRBV5-1; cdr3_aa: ASSFDASQY
v_call: TRBV6-1; cdr3_aa: ASRTRQLEAF
v_call: TRBV9; cdr3_aa: ASSPSVSSNYGYT